This entry lists 26 T cell receptor beta chains sequenced from one sample in a study of blood T cell repertoires in COVID-19. Some clones are missing from TCRdb's copy, which holds only in-frame ones; the method was immunoSEQ multiplex PCR. Of 60,000 to 90,000 clones in the sample, roughly 81% are singletons; the top ten hold 9.5% to 13%. Sequenced input: peripheral blood. These receptor sequences come from a man aged 55 to 69 with COVID-19, enrolled during active disease.

The rearrangement joins TRBV3-1 (or the pseudogene TRBV3-2) to TRBJ2-3, with D possibly matching TRBD2 (5 bases). The CDR3 is 16 amino acids. V shed 0 bases and J shed 4 bases, with 14 bases lying between them. Germline V gene lookup returns CDR1 LGHDT and CDR2 YNNKEL (reference sequence). CDR3 sequence: CASSQDGAVGADTQYF. The CDR3 nucleotides are TGTGCCAGCAGCCAAGACGGAGCGGTGGGCGCAGATACGCAGTATTTT.

The chain couples TRBV5-1 to TRBJ2-1, with 11 nucleotides matching TRBD2. In germline, CDR1 is SGHRS, CDR2 YFSETQ. The ends lost 0 bases at V and 7 bases at J; junction bases unmatched: 15. CDR3 length equals 19 residues. DNA of the CDR3: TGCGCCAGCAGCTTGGGGTATTTTAGCGGGAGGGTGAGTACTAATGAGCAGTTCTTC. It yields the protein CASSLGYFSGRVSTNEQFF.

V is TRBV30 and J is TRBJ1-1; weak D call: TRBD1 (5 bases). This CDR3 has 14 amino acids. Trimming took off 2 bases at V and 10 bases at J, with 20 bases between the two ends. Looked up from germline, CDR1 is GTSNPN and CDR2 is SVGIG (reference sequence). DNA for the CDR3: TGTGCCTGGAGTCGAATCGCGAAGGGGTTGGCAGCTTTCTTT. This codes for CAWSRIAKGLAAFF.

This clone appeared a few times. V gene TRBV9 combines with J gene TRBJ2-1, with 7 nucleotides matching TRBD1. The germline V gene has CDR1 SGDLS and CDR2 YYNGEE. This CDR3 has 15 residues. With 3 bases clipped from V and 4 bases from J, the junction kept 7 bases outside the gene matches. CDR3 DNA sequence: TGTGCCAGCAGCGCTCAGGGGGACGGATACAATGAGCAGTTCTTC. Encoded protein: CASSAQGDGYNEQFF. The full variable domain, in which reference TRBV9 and TRBJ2-1 provide the parts outside the CDR3, is DSGVTQTPKHLITATGQRVTLRCSPRSGDLSVYWYQQSLDQGLQFLIQYYNGEERAKGNILERFSAQQFPDLHSELNLSSLELGDSALYFCASSAQGDGYNEQFFGPGTRLTVL.

V is TRBV5-3 and J is TRBJ1-1, with D perhaps matching TRBD1 (5 bases). TRBV5-3 is identified as an open reading frame with a role that is uncertain. The CDR3 contains 13 residues. The ends were cut back, 4 bases at V and 4 bases at J, with 11 bases in the middle. CDR3 region: CARSPMGGTEAFF. The CDR3 bases are TGTGCCAGAAGCCCCATGGGGGGCACTGAAGCTTTCTTT.

This clone was detected once. The V call is TRBV7-2, the J call TRBJ1-5; 9 nucleotides agree with TRBD1. The CDR3 runs 16 residues. Germline V lookup: CDR1 SGHTA, CDR2 FQGNSA. Losses at the gene ends were 5 bases for V and 7 bases for J; bases not matched to a gene: 12. This chain's CDR3 is CASSLNTGGAGQPQHF. CDR3 in DNA: TGTGCCAGCAGCCTCAATACAGGGGGCGCGGGACAGCCCCAGCATTTT.

The chain joins TRBV7-7 to TRBJ1-3; D uncertain. The germline V gene has CDR1 SSHAT and CDR2 FNYEAQ (reference sequence). Trimming removed 5 bases from V and 0 bases from J, with 17 bases in between. CDR3 length: 17 residues. The CDR3 loop reads CASSAGVGSFSGNTIYF. For the CDR3, the DNA is TGTGCCAGCAGCGCCGGCGTGGGGAGCTTCTCTGGAAACACCATATATTTT.

The V gene is TRBV29-1, the J gene TRBJ2-5; TRBD2 matches 10 bases. The junction had 7 bases not matched to a gene; V was cut back by 2 bases and J by 4 bases. The CDR3 is 15 residues long. In germline, CDR1 is SQVTM, CDR2 ANQGSEA. The CDR3 protein is CSVENQAGGIETQYF. CDR3 DNA: TGCAGCGTTGAAAATCAAGCGGGAGGGATAGAGACCCAGTACTTC.

The chain couples TRBV6-1 to TRBJ1-2, with a weak D call TRBD1 (6 bases). Trimming shortened V by 3 bases and J by 1 base, and 9 bases separated the two germline ends. The length of the CDR3 is 14 residues. Germline CDR1 is MNHNS and CDR2 is SASEGT. The CDR3 DNA follows: TGTGCCAGCAGTGAGTACAGGGATAACTATGGCTACACCTTC. Translated, it gives CASSEYRDNYGYTF.

The chain has TRBV6-5 and TRBJ1-2; maybe TRBD1 (6 bases). Germline V CDR1 and CDR2: MNHEY, SVGAGI. The CDR3 sequence is 15 residues long. With 6 bases removed from V and 2 bases from J, the gap between germline ends came to 16 bases. The CDR3 sequence: CASSTQDSWNYGYTF. DNA for the CDR3: TGTGCCAGCAGCACCCAGGACAGCTGGAACTATGGCTACACCTTC.

The chain is built from TRBV6-5 and TRBJ1-2; 7 positions match TRBD1. The CDR3 contains 14 residues. V lost 3 bases and J lost 4; bases outside the gene matches: 5. The germline gives CDR1 MNHEY, CDR2 SVGAGI. CDR3 sequence reads: CASSYRQGGYGYTF. CDR3 bases: TGTGCCAGCAGTTATAGACAGGGCGGCTATGGCTACACCTTC.

This chain's CDR3 is CASREGQGHYGYTF. The CDR3 nucleotides are TGTGCCAGTAGGGAGGGGCAGGGACACTATGGCTACACCTTC. The rearrangement joins TRBV19 to TRBJ1-2, with a tentative D call TRBD1 (5 bases). Germline V gene lookup returns CDR1 LNHDA and CDR2 SQIVND (reference sequence). Trimming took off 6 bases at V and 3 bases at J, with 14 bases between the two ends. This CDR3 spans 14 amino acids.

The J gene is TRBJ2-3, the V gene TRBV18; TRBD1 matches 8 bases. This CDR3 is built from 15 residues. V dropped 5 bases and J dropped 1; count of bases not matched to a gene: 5. Germline lookup yields CDR1 KGHSH and CDR2 LQKENI. The CDR3 coding sequence is TGTGCCAGCTCATCCACAGGGGGACGCACAGATACGCAGTATTTT. Residues: CASSSTGGRTDTQYF.

This clone was observed a few times. The V call is TRBV24-1, the J call TRBJ2-7; tentative D call: TRBD2 (5 bases). The CDR3 sequence is 15 residues long. Germline V gene lookup returns CDR1 KGHDR and CDR2 SFDVKD. With 9 bases removed from V and 1 base from J, the gap between germline ends came to 18 bases. CDR3 residues: CATEGTSFLSYEQYF. The CDR3 region has the DNA TGTGCCACCGAGGGAACTAGTTTCTTGTCCTACGAGCAGTACTTC.

This clone was observed a few times. The chain recombines TRBV30 with TRBJ1-4; the D gene is possibly TRBD1 (5 bases). The germline CDR1 and CDR2 sequences are GTSNPN and SVGIG (reference sequence). The V and J ends lost 6 bases and 0 bases respectively, with 17 bases between them. CDR3 length: 16 residues. The CDR3 region has the DNA TGTGCCTGCCCCCGGGACGGGACTGCAACTAATGAAAAACTGTTTTTT. Translation: CACPRDGTATNEKLFF.

The chain recombines TRBV15 with TRBJ2-5, with a tentative D call TRBD1 (5 bases). CDR1 and CDR2 from the germline V gene are LNHNV and YYDKDF (reference sequence). V was shortened by 8 bases and J by 0 bases, with 25 bases between the two germline ends. The CDR3 extends over 18 amino acids. CDR3 loop: CATLSDSAVRLDQETQYF. The CDR3 coding sequence is TGTGCCACCCTATCAGACAGCGCTGTCCGCCTCGACCAAGAGACCCAGTACTTC.

V and J are TRBV2 and TRBJ1-1; weak D call: TRBD1 (5 bases). V was cut by 6 bases and J by 5 bases, with 19 bases left in between. The CDR3 sequence is 15 residues long. CDR1 is SNHLY, CDR2 FYNNEI, per germline. CDR3 sequence reads: CASSALAGAGTEAFF. The CDR3, as DNA: TGTGCCAGCAGCGCCTTAGCTGGGGCGGGGACTGAAGCTTTCTTT. The complete variable domain, with remaining parts taken from reference TRBV2 and TRBJ1-1, reads EPEVTQTPSHQVTQMGQEVILRCVPISNHLYFYWYRQILGQKVEFLVSFYNNEISEKSEIFDDQFSVERPDGSNFTLKIRSTKLEDSAMYFCASSALAGAGTEAFFGQGTRLTVV.

The V gene is TRBV29-1, the J gene TRBJ2-2; D not certain. Germline-derived CDR1 and CDR2 are SQVTM and ANQGSEA. CDR3 length equals 15 residues. V was pared by 8 bases and J by 0 bases, with 16 bases between. CDR3 sequence: CSIIGAAANTGELFF. The CDR3 coding sequence is TGCAGCATAATAGGCGCGGCAGCGAACACCGGGGAGCTGTTTTTT.

J is TRBJ1-6 and V is TRBV2; no firm D call. The germline V and J ends were trimmed by 2 bases and 0 bases, with 17 bases remaining between them. The CDR3 contains 19 residues. Germline V lookup: CDR1 SNHLY, CDR2 FYNNEI. CDR3 nucleotide sequence: TGTGCCAGCAGTGAAACCCCATCCCCTGATAGCTCCTATAATTCACCCCTCCACTTT. Encoded protein: CASSETPSPDSSYNSPLHF. Drawing the rest from reference TRBV2 and TRBJ1-6, the complete variable domain is EPEVTQTPSHQVTQMGQEVILRCVPISNHLYFYWYRQILGQKVEFLVSFYNNEISEKSEIFDDQFSVERPDGSNFTLKIRSTKLEDSAMYFCASSETPSPDSSYNSPLHFGNGTRLTVT.

The genes are TRBV5-1 and TRBJ2-1; possible D gene TRBD2, 5 bases. The CDR3 runs to 14 residues. With 1 base removed from V and 7 bases from J, the gap between germline ends came to 12 bases. In germline, CDR1 is SGHRS, CDR2 YFSETQ. In DNA, the CDR3 is TGCGCCAGCAGCTTGTTAAGGGAGAGTAATGAGCAGTTCTTC. As protein: CASSLLRESNEQFF.

The gene calls are TRBV5-1 and TRBJ1-1; tentative D call: TRBD1 (6 bases). The germline gives CDR1 SGHRS, CDR2 YFSETQ. The germline V and J ends were trimmed by 4 bases and 0 bases, with 7 bases remaining between them. The CDR3 runs to 13 residues. The CDR3: CASSRTVNTEAFF. The CDR3 coding sequence is TGCGCCAGCAGCCGGACAGTGAACACTGAAGCTTTCTTT.

This chain connects TRBV24-1 to TRBJ1-5; D perhaps matches TRBD1 (5 bases). The CDR3 is made up of 18 amino acids. V was trimmed by 4 bases and J by 2 bases, leaving 20 bases between them. Germline V lookup: CDR1 KGHDR, CDR2 SFDVKD. Here the CDR3 DNA reads TGTGCCACCAGTGACCGGGGTGGGGCAGGGAGGGGCAATCAGCCCCAGCATTTT. Protein product: CATSDRGGAGRGNQPQHF.

This rearrangement joins TRBV4-1 to TRBJ2-7, with 8 positions matching TRBD1. J was trimmed by 0 bases and V by 2 bases; bases with no gene match: 6. This CDR3 region has 16 residues. Germline loops: CDR1 MGHRA, CDR2 YSYEKL. CDR3 in amino acids: CASSQPDRGSSYEQYF. As DNA, the CDR3 is TGCGCCAGCAGCCAACCTGACAGGGGAAGCTCCTACGAGCAGTACTTC.

V usage is TRBV2 and J usage is TRBJ2-7, with D hard to call. The germline V and J ends were trimmed by 6 bases and 4 bases, with 10 bases remaining between them. The germline V gene encodes CDR1 SNHLY and CDR2 FYNNEI. The length of the CDR3 is 12 residues. In DNA, the CDR3 is TGTGCCAGCAGCCTTTCCGGGTACGAGCAGTACTTC. Translating gives CASSLSGYEQYF.

The V and J genes are TRBV29-1 and TRBJ1-2; no definite D call. This CDR3 has 11 amino acids. CDR1 and CDR2 (germline): SQVTM, ANQGSEA. The V end lost 4 bases, the J end lost 13 bases, and 16 bases lay between the germline ends. CDR3: CSVGTGRERTF. For the CDR3, the DNA is TGCAGCGTTGGGACGGGTCGGGAGCGCACCTTC.

This clone has only a few counts. This rearrangement joins TRBV19 to TRBJ2-2; the D gene is possibly TRBD1 (5 bases). V shed 6 bases and J shed 0 bases, with 8 bases lying between them. Germline V gives CDR1 LNHDA, CDR2 SQIVND (reference sequence). The CDR3 has 14 amino acids. The CDR3 DNA reads TGTGCCAGTAGGCAGGGCTCGAACACCGGGGAGCTGTTTTTT. It translates to CASRQGSNTGELFF.